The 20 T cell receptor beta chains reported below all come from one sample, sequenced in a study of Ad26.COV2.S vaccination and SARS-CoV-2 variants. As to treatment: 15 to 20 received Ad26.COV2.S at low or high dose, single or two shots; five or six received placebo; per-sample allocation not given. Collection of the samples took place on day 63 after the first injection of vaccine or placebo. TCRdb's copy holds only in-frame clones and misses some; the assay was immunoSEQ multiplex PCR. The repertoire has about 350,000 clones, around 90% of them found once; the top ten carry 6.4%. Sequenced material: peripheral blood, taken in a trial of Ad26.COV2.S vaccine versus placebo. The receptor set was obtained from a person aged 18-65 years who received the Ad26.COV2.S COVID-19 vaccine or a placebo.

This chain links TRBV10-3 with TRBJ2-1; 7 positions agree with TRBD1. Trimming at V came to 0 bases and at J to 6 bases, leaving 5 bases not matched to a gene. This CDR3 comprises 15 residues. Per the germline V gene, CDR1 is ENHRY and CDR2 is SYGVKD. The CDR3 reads CAISESRGQINEQFF. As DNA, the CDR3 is TGTGCCATCAGTGAGTCCAGGGGACAGATCAATGAGCAGTTCTTC.

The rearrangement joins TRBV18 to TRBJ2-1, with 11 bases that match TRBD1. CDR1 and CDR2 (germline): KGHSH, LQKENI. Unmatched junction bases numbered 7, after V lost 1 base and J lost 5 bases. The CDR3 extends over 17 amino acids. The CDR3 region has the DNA TGTGCCAGCTCACCACGGGCCGGGACAGGGGGTGACAATGAGCAGTTCTTC. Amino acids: CASSPRAGTGGDNEQFF.

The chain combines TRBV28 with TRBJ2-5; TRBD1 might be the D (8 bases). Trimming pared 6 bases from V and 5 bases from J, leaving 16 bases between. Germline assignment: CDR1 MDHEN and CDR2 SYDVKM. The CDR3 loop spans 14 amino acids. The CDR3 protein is CASSREQGGETQYF. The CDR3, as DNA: TGTGCCAGCAGCCGAGAACAGGGGGGGGAGACCCAGTACTTC.

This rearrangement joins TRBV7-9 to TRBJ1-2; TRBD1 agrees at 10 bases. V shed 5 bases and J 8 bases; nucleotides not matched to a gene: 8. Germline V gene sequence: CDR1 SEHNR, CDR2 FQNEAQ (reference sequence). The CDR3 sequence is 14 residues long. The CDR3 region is CASSIMGTGEGYTF. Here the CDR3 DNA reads TGTGCCAGCAGCATCATGGGGACAGGGGAAGGCTACACCTTC.

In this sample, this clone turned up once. The CDR3: CASSRGGLPLAKNIQYF. CDR3 nucleotide sequence: TGTGCCAGTAGTAGGGGGGGACTGCCACTAGCCAAAAACATTCAGTACTTC. The chain has TRBV19 and TRBJ2-4, with TRBD2 matching over 7 bases. This CDR3 region has 17 residues. Germline V gives CDR1 LNHDA, CDR2 SQIVND (reference sequence). J lost 0 bases, V lost 4 bases, and 9 bases had no gene match.

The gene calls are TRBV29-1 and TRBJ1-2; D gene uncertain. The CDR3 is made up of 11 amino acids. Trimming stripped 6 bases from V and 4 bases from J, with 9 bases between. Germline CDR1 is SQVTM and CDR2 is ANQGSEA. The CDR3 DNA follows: TGCAGCGTGGTGACCCCCTATGGCTACACCTTC. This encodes CSVVTPYGYTF.

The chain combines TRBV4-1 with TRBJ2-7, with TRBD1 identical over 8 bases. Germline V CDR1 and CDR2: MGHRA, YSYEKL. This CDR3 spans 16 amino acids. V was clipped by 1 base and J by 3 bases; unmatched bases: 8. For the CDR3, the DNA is TGCGCCAGCAGCCAAGGAGGACAGGGCGTATTCTACGAGCAGTACTTC. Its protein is CASSQGGQGVFYEQYF.

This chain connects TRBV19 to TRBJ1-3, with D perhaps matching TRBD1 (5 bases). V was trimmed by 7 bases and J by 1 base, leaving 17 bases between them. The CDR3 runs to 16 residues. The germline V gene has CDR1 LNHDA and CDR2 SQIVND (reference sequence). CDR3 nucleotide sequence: TGTGCCAGTACCCCTCCCCCAGGGAGATCTGGAAACACCATATATTTT. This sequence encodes CASTPPPGRSGNTIYF.

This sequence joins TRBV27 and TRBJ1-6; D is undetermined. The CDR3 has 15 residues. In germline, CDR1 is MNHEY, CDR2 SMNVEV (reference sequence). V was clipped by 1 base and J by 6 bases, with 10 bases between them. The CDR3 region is CASSLLAGSNSPLHF. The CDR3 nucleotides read TGTGCCAGCAGTTTATTGGCAGGCAGTAATTCACCCCTCCACTTT.

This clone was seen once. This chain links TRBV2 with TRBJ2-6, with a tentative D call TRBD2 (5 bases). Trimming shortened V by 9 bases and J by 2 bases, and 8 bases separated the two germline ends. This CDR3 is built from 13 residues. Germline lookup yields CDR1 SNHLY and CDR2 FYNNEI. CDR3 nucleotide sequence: TGTGCCAGAGCGGTCGCTGGGGCCAACGTCCTGACTTTC. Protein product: CARAVAGANVLTF.

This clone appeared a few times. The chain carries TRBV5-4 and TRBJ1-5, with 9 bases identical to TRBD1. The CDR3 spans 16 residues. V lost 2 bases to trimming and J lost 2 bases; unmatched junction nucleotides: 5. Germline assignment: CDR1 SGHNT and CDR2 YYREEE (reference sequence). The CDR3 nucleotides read TGTGCCAGCAGCTTCGGGGACAGGGCGGGCAATCAGCCCCAGCATTTT. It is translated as CASSFGDRAGNQPQHF. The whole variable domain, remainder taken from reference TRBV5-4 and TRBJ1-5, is ETGVTQSPTHLIKTRGQQVTLRCSSQSGHNTVSWYQQALGQGPQFIFQYYREEENGRGNFPPRFSGLQFPNYSSELNVNALELDDSALYLCASSFGDRAGNQPQHFGDGTRLSIL.

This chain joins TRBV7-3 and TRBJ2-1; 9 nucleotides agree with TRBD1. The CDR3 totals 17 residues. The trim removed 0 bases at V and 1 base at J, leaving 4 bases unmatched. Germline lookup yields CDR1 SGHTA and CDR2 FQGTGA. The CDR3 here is CASSLTGGTGSYNEQFF. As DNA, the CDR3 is TGTGCCAGCAGCTTAACAGGGGGGACAGGGTCCTACAATGAGCAGTTCTTC. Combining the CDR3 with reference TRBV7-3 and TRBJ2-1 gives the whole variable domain GAGVSQTPSNKVTEKGKYVELRCDPISGHTALYWYRQSLGQGPEFLIYFQGTGAADDSGLPNDRFFAVRPEGSVSTLKIQRTERGDSAVYLCASSLTGGTGSYNEQFFGPGTRLTVL.

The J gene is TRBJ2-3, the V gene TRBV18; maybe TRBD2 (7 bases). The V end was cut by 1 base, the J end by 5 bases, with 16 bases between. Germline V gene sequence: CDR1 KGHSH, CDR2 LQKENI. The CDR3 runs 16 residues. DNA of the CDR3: TGTGCCAGCTCACCACTCGGGGCGGGGGCAGGAGATACGCAGTATTTT. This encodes CASSPLGAGAGDTQYF. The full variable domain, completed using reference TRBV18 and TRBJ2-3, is NAGVMQNPRHLVRRRGQEARLRCSPMKGHSHVYWYRQLPEEGLKFMVYLQKENIIDESGMPKERFSAEFPKEGPSILRIQQVVRGDSAAYFCASSPLGAGAGDTQYFGPGTRLTVL.

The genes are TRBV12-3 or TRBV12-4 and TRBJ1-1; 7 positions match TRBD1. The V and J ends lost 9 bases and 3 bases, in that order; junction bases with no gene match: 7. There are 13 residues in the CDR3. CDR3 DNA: TGTGCCAGTCTGACAGGGACCCACACTGAAGCTTTCTTT. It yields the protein CASLTGTHTEAFF.

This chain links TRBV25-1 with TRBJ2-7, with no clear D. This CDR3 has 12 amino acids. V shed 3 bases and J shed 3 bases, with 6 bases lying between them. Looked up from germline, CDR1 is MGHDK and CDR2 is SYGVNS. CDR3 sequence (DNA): TGTGCCAGCAGTGACAAGGTCTACGAGCAGTACTTC. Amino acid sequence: CASSDKVYEQYF.

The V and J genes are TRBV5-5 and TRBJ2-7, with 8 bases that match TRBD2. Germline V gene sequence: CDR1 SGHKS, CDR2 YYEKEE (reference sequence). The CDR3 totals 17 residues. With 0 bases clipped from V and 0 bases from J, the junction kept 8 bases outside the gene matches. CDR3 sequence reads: CASSLGGSGRSSYEQYF. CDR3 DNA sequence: TGTGCCAGCAGCTTGGGGGGGAGCGGGAGAAGCTCCTACGAGCAGTACTTC. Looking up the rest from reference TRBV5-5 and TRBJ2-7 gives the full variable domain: DAGVTQSPTHLIKTRGQQVTLRCSPISGHKSVSWYQQVLGQGPQFIFQYYEKEERGRGNFPDRFSARQFPNYSSELNVNALLLGDSALYLCASSLGGSGRSSYEQYFGPGTRLTVT.

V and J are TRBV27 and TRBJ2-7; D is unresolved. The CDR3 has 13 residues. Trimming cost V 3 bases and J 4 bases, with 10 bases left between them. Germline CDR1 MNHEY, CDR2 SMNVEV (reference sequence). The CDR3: CASSLKHWYEQYF. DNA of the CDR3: TGTGCCAGCAGTTTGAAGCACTGGTACGAGCAGTACTTC.

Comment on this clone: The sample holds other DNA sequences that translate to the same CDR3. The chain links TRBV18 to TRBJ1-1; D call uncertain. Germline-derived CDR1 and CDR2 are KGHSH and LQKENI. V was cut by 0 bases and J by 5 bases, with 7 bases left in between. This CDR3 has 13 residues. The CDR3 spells CASSPPGGTEAFF. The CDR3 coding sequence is TGTGCCAGCTCACCACCGGGCGGGACTGAAGCTTTCTTT.

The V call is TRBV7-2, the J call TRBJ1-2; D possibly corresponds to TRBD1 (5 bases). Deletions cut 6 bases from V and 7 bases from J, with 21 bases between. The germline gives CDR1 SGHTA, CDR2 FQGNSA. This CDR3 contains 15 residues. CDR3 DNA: TGTGCCAGCAGTCCCGCCTTGGGGGGTAGCTCTGGCTACACCTTC. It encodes CASSPALGGSSGYTF.

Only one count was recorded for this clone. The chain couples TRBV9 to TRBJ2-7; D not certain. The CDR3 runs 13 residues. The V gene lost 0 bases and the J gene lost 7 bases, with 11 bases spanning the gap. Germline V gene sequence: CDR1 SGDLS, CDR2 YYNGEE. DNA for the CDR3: TGTGCCAGCAGCGTAGTAGGGATGGGGGAGCAGTACTTC. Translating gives CASSVVGMGEQYF.